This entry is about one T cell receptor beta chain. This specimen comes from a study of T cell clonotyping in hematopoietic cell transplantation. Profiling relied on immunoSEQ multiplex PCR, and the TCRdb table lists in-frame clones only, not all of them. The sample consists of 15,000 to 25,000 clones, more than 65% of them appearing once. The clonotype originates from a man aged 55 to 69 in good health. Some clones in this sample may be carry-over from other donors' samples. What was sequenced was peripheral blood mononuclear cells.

CDR3 in amino acids: CASSPNSNNSPLHF. In DNA form, the CDR3 reads TGTGCCAGCAGCCCCAACAGCAATAATTCACCCCTCCACTTT. The chain uses TRBV9 and TRBJ1-6; D unresolved. The V gene lost 4 bases and the J gene lost 5 bases, with 10 bases spanning the gap. Germline CDR1 is SGDLS and CDR2 is YYNGEE. The CDR3 covers 14 residues.